This TCR beta chain came from a study of patients and donors after allogeneic stem cell transplantation. This clonotype was counted many times. In TCRdb, the RT-PCR reads were re-called with MiXCR into one record per CDR3 protein. The table records 150,000 or so distinct CDR3 sequences, nearly 25% of them present only once. The CDR3 totals 14 residues. Germline V gives CDR1 MNHEY, CDR2 SMNVEV (reference sequence). V dropped 5 bases and J dropped 7; count of bases not matched to a gene: 6. The V and J genes are TRBV27 and TRBJ1-1; 11 bases fit TRBD1. This TCR derives from a human donor who was either an allogeneic HSCT recipient or a stem cell or donor lymphocyte infusion donor (not recorded which). It is not recorded whose cells these are; they may come from a transplant donor. The material sequenced was blood, either unsorted or a sorted T cell fraction (not recorded which). Here the CDR3 reads CASSLGQGAIEAFF. Written as DNA, the CDR3 is TGTGCCAGCAGTCTAGGACAGGGGGCAATTGAAGCTTTCTTT.